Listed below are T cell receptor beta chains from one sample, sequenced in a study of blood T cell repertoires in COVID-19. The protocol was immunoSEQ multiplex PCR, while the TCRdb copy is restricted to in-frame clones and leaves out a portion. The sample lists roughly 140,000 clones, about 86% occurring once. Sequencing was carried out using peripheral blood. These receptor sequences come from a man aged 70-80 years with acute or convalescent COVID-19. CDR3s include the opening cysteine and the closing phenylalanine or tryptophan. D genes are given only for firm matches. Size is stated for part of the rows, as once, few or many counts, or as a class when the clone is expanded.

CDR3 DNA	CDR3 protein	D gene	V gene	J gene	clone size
TGCGCCAGCAGCCAAGATAGGAGGACAGGGGTTGGAAACACCATATATTTT	CASSQDRRTGVGNTIYF	TRBD1	TRBV4-1	TRBJ1-3	-
TGTGCCAGCACCAGCGGGAGGGCCCACGAGCAGTACTTC	CASTSGRAHEQYF	TRBD2	TRBV5-8	TRBJ2-7	-
TGCGCCAGCAGCCTGGCTAGCGGGACCCCCAATGAGCAGTTCTTC	CASSLASGTPNEQFF	TRBD2	TRBV5-1	TRBJ2-1	-
TGTGCCAGCAGTTCGCCCCCTGGGAGCGGGAGGCCCCAAGAGACCCAGTACTTC	CASSSPPGSGRPQETQYF	TRBD2	TRBV28	TRBJ2-5	-
TGTGCCAGCAGCCAAGTTAGCGGAGCCGGGGAGCTGTTTTTT	CASSQVSGAGELFF	-	TRBV4-2	TRBJ2-2	-
TGTGCCAGCAGCGAGGGACTAGCAAACACCGGGGAGCTGTTTTTT	CASSEGLANTGELFF	TRBD2	TRBV7-3	TRBJ2-2	-
TGTGCCAGCAGCCAAGAACCGCCAGCGGGAAGCACAGATACGCAGTATTTT	CASSQEPPAGSTDTQYF	TRBD2	TRBV3-1/TRBV3-2	TRBJ2-3	-
TGTGCCAGCAGTGAATCCCGGGAGTGGGTAGAGACCCAGTACTTC	CASSESREWVETQYF	-	TRBV25-1	TRBJ2-5	-
TGTGCCAGCAGCTTAGACGCAATAGCGGGAGGATATCATGAGCAGTTCTTC	CASSLDAIAGGYHEQFF	TRBD2	TRBV7-8	TRBJ2-1	-
TGTGCCAGCAGCCGCGAGGGTAGATCTGAGCAGTTCTTC	CASSREGRSEQFF	-	TRBV6-5	TRBJ2-1	-
TGTGCCAGCAGCTTCCCGACTAGTGGGGAGACCCAGTACTTC	CASSFPTSGETQYF	-	TRBV7-2	TRBJ2-5	-
TGTGCCAGCTCCGACAGGGGGCCTATGAACACTGAAGCTTTCTTT	CASSDRGPMNTEAFF	TRBD1	TRBV6-6	TRBJ1-1	few